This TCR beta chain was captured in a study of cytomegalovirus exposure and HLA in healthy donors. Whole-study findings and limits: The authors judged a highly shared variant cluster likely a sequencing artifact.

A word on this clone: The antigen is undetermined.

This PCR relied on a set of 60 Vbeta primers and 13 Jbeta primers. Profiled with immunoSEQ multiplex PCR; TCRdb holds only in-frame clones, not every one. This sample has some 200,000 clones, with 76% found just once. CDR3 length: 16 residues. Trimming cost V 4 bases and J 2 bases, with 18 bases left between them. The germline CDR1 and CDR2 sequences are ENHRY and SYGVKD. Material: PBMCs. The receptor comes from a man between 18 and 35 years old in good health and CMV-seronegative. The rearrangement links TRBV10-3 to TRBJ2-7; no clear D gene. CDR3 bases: TGTGCCATCAGTGCACCTCCCATCGGTGCGCCCTACGAGCAGTACTTC. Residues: CAISAPPIGAPYEQYF.